These 13 T cell receptor beta chains originate from one sample sequenced in a study of T cell clones after liver transplantation. The table came from immunoSEQ multiplex PCR; TCRdb's copy has only in-frame clones and leaves some out. The sample records roughly 60,000 clones, approximately 70% being singletons. Sequencing used CD4+ T cells from blood, obtained at the approximately 15-month timepoint. Receptors were obtained from a human patient who received a liver transplant. Some T cells here may be from the graft donor.

The V gene is TRBV29-1, the J gene TRBJ1-1; 8 nucleotides align to TRBD1. V was pared by 3 bases and J by 5 bases, with 5 bases of the junction left unmatched. Germline V lookup: CDR1 SQVTM, CDR2 ANQGSEA. The CDR3 is 13 residues long. The CDR3 reads CSVEQGARTEAFF. CDR3 sequence (DNA): TGCAGCGTTGAGCAGGGGGCACGGACTGAAGCTTTCTTT.

The CDR3 region is CASSPGQGAGTGELFF. CDR3 DNA sequence: TGTGCCAGCAGCCCAGGACAGGGGGCGGGCACCGGGGAGCTGTTTTTT. The gene calls are TRBV7-9 and TRBJ2-2, with 11 bases fitting TRBD1. Trimming cost V 5 bases and J 4 bases; bases outside gene matches: 6. Germline CDR1 is SEHNR and CDR2 is FQNEAQ (reference sequence). The CDR3 runs to 16 residues.

The V and J genes are TRBV7-9 and TRBJ2-1; 9 positions agree with TRBD2. The J segment lost 4 bases and the V segment lost 5 bases, leaving 6 bases of the junction unmatched. The V gene's germline CDR1 is SEHNR and CDR2 FQNEAQ (reference sequence). The CDR3 totals 15 residues. CDR3 nucleotide sequence: TGTGCCAGCAGCCCCCCGGGACTAGCTTACAATGAGCAGTTCTTC. It specifies CASSPPGLAYNEQFF.

The chain joins TRBV4-1 to TRBJ2-6; the D is unclear. Germline CDR1 is MGHRA and CDR2 is YSYEKL. The CDR3 extends over 16 amino acids. The V and J ends lost 1 base and 2 bases respectively, with 9 bases between them. The DNA of the CDR3 is TGCGCCAGCAGCCAAGGGGGTGTAACTGGGGCCAACGTCCTGACTTTC. This translates into CASSQGGVTGANVLTF.

This chain connects TRBV12-5 to TRBJ2-5; D possibly uses TRBD1 or TRBD2 (5 bases each). The ends were cut back, 3 bases at V and 7 bases at J, with 18 bases in the middle. In germline, CDR1 is LGHNT, CDR2 FRNRAP. The length of the CDR3 is 15 residues. The CDR3 region has the DNA TGTGCTAGTGGTTTCGGGCAGGGAGTTGGGGGGACCCAGTACTTC. This translates into CASGFGQGVGGTQYF.

This clone has a handful of counts. The V call is TRBV27, the J call TRBJ2-2; D might be TRBD2 (6 bases). The CDR3 totals 19 residues. The V end was cut by 6 bases, the J end by 2 bases, with 25 bases between. The germline V gene encodes CDR1 MNHEY and CDR2 SMNVEV (reference sequence). The DNA for the CDR3 is TGTGCCAGCAGACTGATATCAAGGGATTGGGCGGGAAACACCGGGGAGCTGTTTTTT. Protein sequence: CASRLISRDWAGNTGELFF.

A few counts support this clone. The chain uses TRBV16 and TRBJ2-3, with TRBD2 as a possible D gene (6 bases). The length of the CDR3 is 14 residues. Germline V gene data show CDR1 as KGHSY and CDR2 as FQNENV. Trimming cost V 4 bases and J 4 bases, with 12 bases left between them. CDR3 in DNA: TGTGCCAGCAGCCTTAGGGCTAGCGCAGATACGCAGTATTTT. This translates into CASSLRASADTQYF.

This clone came up many times. The V gene is TRBV7-6, the J gene TRBJ1-3; 8 bases line up with TRBD1. Germline V gene lookup returns CDR1 SGHVS and CDR2 FNYEAQ. The length of the CDR3 is 19 residues. V gave up 3 bases and J gave up 0 bases; unmatched junction bases: 13. The CDR3 loop is CASSLEGRAGGHSGNTIYF. The CDR3 nucleotides are TGTGCCAGCAGCTTGGAAGGCAGGGCAGGGGGCCACTCTGGAAACACCATATATTTT.

This clone was seen a handful of times. The chain employs TRBV11-3 and TRBJ2-3; TRBD2 matches 7 bases. Losses at the gene ends were 4 bases for V and 2 bases for J; bases not matched to a gene: 15. CDR3 length: 18 amino acids. Germline CDR1 SGHNT, CDR2 YENEEA. CDR3 nucleotides: TGTGCCAGCAGCTACTACGCCGGGACTACTGGGGCCACAGATACGCAGTATTTT. Protein: CASSYYAGTTGATDTQYF.

V gene TRBV7-2 combines with J gene TRBJ1-2, with D hard to call. Germline V gives CDR1 SGHTA, CDR2 FQGNSA. Trimming left V 4 bases short and J 5 bases short, with 8 bases between. CDR3 length: 12 amino acids. Here the CDR3 reads CASSSRGYGYTF. The DNA for the CDR3 is TGTGCCAGCAGCTCCCGCGGTTATGGCTACACCTTC.

The chain has TRBV28 and TRBJ1-1; 7 nucleotides align to TRBD1. V trimming: 10 bases; J trimming: 5 bases; junction bases outside the gene matches: 19. The CDR3 totals 16 residues. Germline values: CDR1 MDHEN, CDR2 SYDVKM. The CDR3 here is CAMPSPGQRLGTEAFF. The CDR3 region has the DNA TGTGCCATGCCCTCACCGGGACAGAGGTTAGGGACTGAAGCTTTCTTT.

This chain links TRBV9 with TRBJ2-2, with D perhaps matching TRBD1 or TRBD2 (5 bases each). V was trimmed by 1 base and J by 8 bases, leaving 12 bases between them. Germline loops: CDR1 SGDLS, CDR2 YYNGEE. The CDR3 extends over 14 amino acids. In nucleotides, the CDR3 is TGTGCCAGCAGCGTACAGGGACCCATGGGGGAGCTGTTTTTT. It specifies CASSVQGPMGELFF. The variable domain in full, completed from reference TRBV9 and TRBJ2-2, reads DSGVTQTPKHLITATGQRVTLRCSPRSGDLSVYWYQQSLDQGLQFLIQYYNGEERAKGNILERFSAQQFPDLHSELNLSSLELGDSALYFCASSVQGPMGELFFGEGSRLTVL.

This chain joins TRBV30 and TRBJ2-5; 7 bases are shared with TRBD1. CDR1 is GTSNPN and CDR2 is SVGIG in the germline V gene (reference sequence). There are 13 residues in the CDR3. The trim removed 1 base at V and 1 base at J, leaving 0 bases unmatched. CDR3 region: CAWSGTGQETQYF. In DNA form, the CDR3 reads TGTGCCTGGAGTGGGACAGGCCAAGAGACCCAGTACTTC.